Sequencing of this TCR beta chain was carried out in a study of CD8 T cells in Susac syndrome. Negative isolation was used for CD8+ and CD4+ T cells, and FACS enrichment was applied to TEMRA cells. Trimming cost V 2 bases and J 6 bases; bases outside gene matches: 9. CDR1 and CDR2 from the germline V gene are GTSNPN and SVGIG (reference sequence). The CDR3 has 14 residues. When the RNA was reverse transcribed, random hexamers were used with an input of about 0.5 to 1 ug. immunoSEQ multiplex PCR amplified TCR beta CDR3 across 54 Vbeta, 13 Jbeta. TCRdb passed the immunoSEQ multiplex PCR reads through MiXCR, listing each CDR3 protein once. Of around 130,000 distinct CDR3 sequences detected, roughly 80% appear once; the ten largest clones hold roughly 0.53%.

This clonotype was obtained from a human donor with multiple sclerosis. This chain joins TRBV30 and TRBJ1-1, with 7 bases matching TRBD1. Input material: CD8+ T cells from PBMCs. The CDR3 reads CAWSSRGRGAEAFF. For the CDR3, the DNA is TGTGCCTGGAGTAGTAGGGGGCGTGGAGCTGAAGCTTTCTTT.